A selection of T cell receptor beta chains follows, all from one sample in a study of blood T cell repertoires in COVID-19. Clones were sequenced by immunoSEQ multiplex PCR, and TCRdb holds only the in-frame ones, with some missing. Of some 93,000 clones listed, 70% to 80% are singletons. The sequenced sample was peripheral blood. The receptors come from a human donor in a cohort sampled during active COVID-19. CDR3s include the opening cysteine and the closing phenylalanine or tryptophan. The order of the fields is J gene, clone size, D gene, V gene, CDR3 protein, CDR3 DNA. A D gene is named only where the DNA matches it firmly. Some rows have no size entry. The others give once, few or many, or a class for an expanded clone.

TRBJ2-3	-	TRBD2	TRBV24-1	CATSDASGITDTQYF	TGTGCCACCAGTGACGCTAGCGGGATCACAGATACGCAGTATTTT
TRBJ2-3	few	TRBD1	TRBV3-1/TRBV3-2	CASSRQTGTDTQYF	TGTGCCAGCAGCCGACAGACAGGGACAGATACGCAGTATTTT
TRBJ2-1	-	TRBD2	TRBV6-5	CASSITSGYWSEQFF	TGTGCCAGCAGTATCACTAGCGGGTACTGGAGTGAGCAGTTCTTC
TRBJ1-1	once	-	TRBV25-1	CASSEFAGEGTEAFF	TGTGCCAGCAGTGAATTTGCAGGGGAGGGAACTGAAGCTTTCTTT
TRBJ2-7	-	TRBD2	TRBV27	CASSLRGLAGDPSYEQYF	TGTGCCAGCAGTTTGAGGGGACTAGCGGGAGATCCTTCCTACGAGCAGTACTTC
TRBJ1-1	once	TRBD1	TRBV7-2	CASSRDRGISDTEAFF	TGTGCCAGCAGCCGGGACAGGGGAATATCGGACACTGAAGCTTTCTTT
TRBJ2-1	-	TRBD2	TRBV11-3	CASSLGRGAYNEQFF	TGTGCCAGCAGCTTAGGGCGGGGGGCCTACAATGAGCAGTTCTTC
TRBJ1-4	-	TRBD1	TRBV5-1	CASSLAGQGATNEKLFF	TGCGCCAGCAGCTTGGCCGGGCAGGGGGCCACTAATGAAAAACTGTTTTTT
TRBJ2-7	few	TRBD1	TRBV28	CASSSPGQGVGEQYF	TGTGCCAGCAGTTCACCGGGACAGGGGGTCGGGGAGCAGTACTTC
TRBJ1-2	few	-	TRBV7-2	CASSLAIDIPYGYTF	TGTGCCAGCAGCTTAGCTATCGACATTCCATATGGCTACACCTTC
TRBJ2-3	-	TRBD2	TRBV5-4	CASTLRLAGSTDTQYF	TGTGCCAGCACCCTGCGGTTAGCGGGCAGCACAGATACGCAGTATTTT
TRBJ2-1	-	-	TRBV4-1	CASSQDPPAAYNEQFF	TGCGCCAGCAGCCAAGATCCGCCCGCGGCCTACAATGAGCAGTTCTTC